What follows is one T cell receptor beta chain and its context. The sample originates from a study of CD8 T cells in Susac syndrome. Random-hexamer reverse transcription was applied to roughly 0.5 to 1 ug RNA. TCRdb re-called the immunoSEQ multiplex PCR reads through MiXCR, storing one row per CDR3 protein. Among 130,000 or so distinct CDR3 sequences listed, just over 95% were seen once. Trimming left V 4 bases short and J 2 bases short, with 10 bases between. Germline V gene lookup returns CDR1 SGHRS and CDR2 YFSETQ. The CDR3 runs 13 residues. The source material was CD4+ T cells from PBMCs. The genes are TRBV5-1 and TRBJ2-7; no firm D call. The sequence came from a human donor with Susac syndrome. CDR3 DNA sequence: TGCGCCAGCAGCCCCGCCATCCCCTACGAGCAGTACTTC. It encodes CASSPAIPYEQYF.